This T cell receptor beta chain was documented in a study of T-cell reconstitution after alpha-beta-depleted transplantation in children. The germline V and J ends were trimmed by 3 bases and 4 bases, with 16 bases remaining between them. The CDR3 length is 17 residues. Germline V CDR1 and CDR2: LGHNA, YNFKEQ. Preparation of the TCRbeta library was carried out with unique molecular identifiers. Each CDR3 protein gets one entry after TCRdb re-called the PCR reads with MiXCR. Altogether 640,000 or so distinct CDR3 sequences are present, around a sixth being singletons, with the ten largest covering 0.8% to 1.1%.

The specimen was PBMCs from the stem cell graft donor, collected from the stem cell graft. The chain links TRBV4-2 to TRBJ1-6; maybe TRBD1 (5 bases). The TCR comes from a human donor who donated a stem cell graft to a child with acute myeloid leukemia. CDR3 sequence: CASSHPFLGQYNSPLHF. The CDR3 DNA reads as TGTGCCAGCAGCCATCCTTTTTTGGGGCAGTATAATTCACCCCTCCACTTT.